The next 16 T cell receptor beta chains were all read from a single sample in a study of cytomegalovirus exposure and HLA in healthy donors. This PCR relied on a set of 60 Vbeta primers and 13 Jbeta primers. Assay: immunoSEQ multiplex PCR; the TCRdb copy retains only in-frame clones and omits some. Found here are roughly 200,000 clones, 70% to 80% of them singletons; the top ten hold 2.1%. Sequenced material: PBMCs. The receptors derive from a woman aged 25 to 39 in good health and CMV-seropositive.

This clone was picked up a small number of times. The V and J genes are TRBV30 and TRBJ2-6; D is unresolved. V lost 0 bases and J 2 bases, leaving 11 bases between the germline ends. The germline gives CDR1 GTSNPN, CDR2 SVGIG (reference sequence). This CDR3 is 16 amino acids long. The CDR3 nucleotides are TGTGCCTGGAGTGTACTTGGTTTACCTGGGGCCAACGTCCTGACTTTC. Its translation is CAWSVLGLPGANVLTF.

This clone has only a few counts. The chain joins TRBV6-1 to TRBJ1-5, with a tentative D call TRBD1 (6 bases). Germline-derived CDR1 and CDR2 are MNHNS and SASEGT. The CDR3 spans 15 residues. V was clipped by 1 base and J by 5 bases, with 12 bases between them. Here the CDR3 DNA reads TGTGCCAGCAGTGAAGTAGGGGACATGTATCAGCCCCAGCATTTT. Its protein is CASSEVGDMYQPQHF.

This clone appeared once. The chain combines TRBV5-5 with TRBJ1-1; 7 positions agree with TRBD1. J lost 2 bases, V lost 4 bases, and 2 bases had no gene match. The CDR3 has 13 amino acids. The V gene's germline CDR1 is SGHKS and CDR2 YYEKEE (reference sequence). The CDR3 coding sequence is TGTGCCAGCAGCGGACAGGTTAACACTGAAGCTTTCTTT. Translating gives CASSGQVNTEAFF.

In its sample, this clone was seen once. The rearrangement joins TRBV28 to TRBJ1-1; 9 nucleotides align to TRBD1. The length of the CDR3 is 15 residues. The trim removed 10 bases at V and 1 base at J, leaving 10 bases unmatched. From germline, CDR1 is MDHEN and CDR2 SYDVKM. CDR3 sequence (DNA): TGTGCCATCTCAACAGGGGGCGCGGGGAACACTGAAGCTTTCTTT. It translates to CAISTGGAGNTEAFF. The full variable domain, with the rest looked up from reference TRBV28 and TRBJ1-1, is DVKVTQSSRYLVKRTGEKVFLECVQDMDHENMFWYRQDPGLGLRLIYFSYDVKMKEKGDIPEGYSVSREKKERFSLILESASTNQTSMYLCAISTGGAGNTEAFFGQGTRLTVV.

CDR3 nucleotides: TGTGCCACCAGCAGACCCCAGGGGGCGCGCCAAGAGACCCAGTACTTC. Its protein product is CATSRPQGARQETQYF. The V and J genes are TRBV15 and TRBJ2-5, with 8 nucleotides matching TRBD1. The CDR3 is made up of 16 amino acids. Losses at the gene ends were 2 bases for V and 1 base for J; bases not matched to a gene: 6. Germline loops: CDR1 LNHNV, CDR2 YYDKDF (reference sequence).

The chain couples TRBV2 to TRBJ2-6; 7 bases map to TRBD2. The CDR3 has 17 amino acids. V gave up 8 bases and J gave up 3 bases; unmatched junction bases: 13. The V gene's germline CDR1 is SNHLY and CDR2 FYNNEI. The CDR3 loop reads CASQPWGGSGGANVLTF. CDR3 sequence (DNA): TGTGCCAGCCAGCCCTGGGGGGGAAGTGGTGGGGCCAACGTCCTGACTTTC.

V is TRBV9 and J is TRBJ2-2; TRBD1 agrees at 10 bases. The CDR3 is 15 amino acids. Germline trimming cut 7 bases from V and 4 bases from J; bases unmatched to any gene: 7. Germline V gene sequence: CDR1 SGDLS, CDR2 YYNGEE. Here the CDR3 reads CASRPGQGSTGELFF. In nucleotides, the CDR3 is TGTGCCAGCCGCCCGGGACAGGGGTCCACCGGGGAGCTGTTTTTT.

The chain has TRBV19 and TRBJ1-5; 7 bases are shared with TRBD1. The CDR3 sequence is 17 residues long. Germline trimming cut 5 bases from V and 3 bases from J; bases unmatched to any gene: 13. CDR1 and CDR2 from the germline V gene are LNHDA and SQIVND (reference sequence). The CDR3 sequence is CASSVPTPTGNNQPQHF. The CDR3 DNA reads TGTGCCAGTAGTGTCCCAACCCCGACAGGGAACAATCAGCCCCAGCATTTT.

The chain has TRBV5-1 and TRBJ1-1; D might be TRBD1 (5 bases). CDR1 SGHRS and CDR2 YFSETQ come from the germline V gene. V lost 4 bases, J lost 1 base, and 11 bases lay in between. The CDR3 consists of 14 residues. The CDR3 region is CASSIRGQNTEAFF. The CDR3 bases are TGCGCCAGCAGCATACGAGGACAGAACACTGAAGCTTTCTTT. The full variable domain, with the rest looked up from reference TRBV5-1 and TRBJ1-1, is KAGVTQTPRYLIKTRGQQVTLSCSPISGHRSVSWYQQTPGQGLQFLFEYFSETQRNKGNFPGRFSGRQFSNSRSEMNVSTLELGDSALYLCASSIRGQNTEAFFGQGTRLTVV.

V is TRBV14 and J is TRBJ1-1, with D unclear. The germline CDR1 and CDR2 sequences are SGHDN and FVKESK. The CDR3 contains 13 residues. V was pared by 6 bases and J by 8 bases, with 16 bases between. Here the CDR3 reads CASSLSGPGEAFF. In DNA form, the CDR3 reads TGTGCCAGCAGTTTATCCGGACCGGGGGAAGCTTTCTTT.

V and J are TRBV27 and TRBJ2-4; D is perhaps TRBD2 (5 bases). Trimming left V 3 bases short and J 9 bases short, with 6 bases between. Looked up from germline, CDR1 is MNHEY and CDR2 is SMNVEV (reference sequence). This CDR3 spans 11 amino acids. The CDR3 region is CASSFEGIQYF. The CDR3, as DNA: TGTGCCAGCAGTTTCGAGGGCATTCAGTACTTC.

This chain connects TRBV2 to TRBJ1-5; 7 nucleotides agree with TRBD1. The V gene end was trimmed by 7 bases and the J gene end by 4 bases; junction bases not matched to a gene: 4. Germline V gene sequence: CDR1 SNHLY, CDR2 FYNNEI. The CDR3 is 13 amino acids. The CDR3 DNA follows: TGTGCCAGCAACCGACAGGGTAATCAGCCCCAGCATTTT. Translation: CASNRQGNQPQHF.

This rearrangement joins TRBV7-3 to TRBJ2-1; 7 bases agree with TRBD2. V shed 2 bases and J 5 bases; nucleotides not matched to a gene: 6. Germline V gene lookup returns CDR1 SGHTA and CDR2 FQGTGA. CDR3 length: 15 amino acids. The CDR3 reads CASSLAGDWDNEQFF. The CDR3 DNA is TGTGCCAGCAGCTTAGCGGGAGATTGGGACAATGAGCAGTTCTTC.

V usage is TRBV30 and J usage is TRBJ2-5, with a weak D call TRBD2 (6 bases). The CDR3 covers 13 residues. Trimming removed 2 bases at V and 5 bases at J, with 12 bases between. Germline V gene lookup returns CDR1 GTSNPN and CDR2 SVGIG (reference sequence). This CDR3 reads CAWSPSRGETQYF. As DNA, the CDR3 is TGTGCCTGGAGTCCATCTCGGGGGGAGACCCAGTACTTC.

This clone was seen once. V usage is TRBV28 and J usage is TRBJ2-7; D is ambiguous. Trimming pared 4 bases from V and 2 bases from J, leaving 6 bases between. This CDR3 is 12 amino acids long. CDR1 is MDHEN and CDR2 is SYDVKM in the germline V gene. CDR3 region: CASSSPPYEQYF. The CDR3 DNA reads TGTGCCAGCAGTTCCCCTCCCTACGAGCAGTACTTC. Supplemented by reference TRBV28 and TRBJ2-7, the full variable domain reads DVKVTQSSRYLVKRTGEKVFLECVQDMDHENMFWYRQDPGLGLRLIYFSYDVKMKEKGDIPEGYSVSREKKERFSLILESASTNQTSMYLCASSSPPYEQYFGPGTRLTVT.

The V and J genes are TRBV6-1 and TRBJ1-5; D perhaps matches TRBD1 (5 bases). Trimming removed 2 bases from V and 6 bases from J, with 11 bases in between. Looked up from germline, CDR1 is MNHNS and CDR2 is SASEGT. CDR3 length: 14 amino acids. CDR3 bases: TGTGCCAGCAGTGAACAGGGTCGGAGTCAGCCCCAGCATTTT. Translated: CASSEQGRSQPQHF.